The present TCR beta chain was sequenced within a study of blood T cell repertoires in COVID-19. Germline CDR1 and CDR2: KGHDR and SFDVKD. Trimming pared 1 base from V and 4 bases from J, leaving 10 bases between. The CDR3 spans 15 residues. In the original workflow: Cell counts per sample came from amplifying reference gene primers. Profiling relied on immunoSEQ multiplex PCR, and the TCRdb table lists in-frame clones only, not all of them. That table gives V, J and clone size, and the DNA gave D and trimming. This repertoire shows around 140,000 clones, 85% to 90% found once; its top ten account for around 15%.

Material: peripheral blood. The clonotype originates from a man between 18 and 29 years old with COVID-19, enrolled during active disease. This chain links TRBV24-1 with TRBJ2-1, with a tentative D call TRBD2 (6 bases). CDR3 DNA: TGTGCCACCAGTGATTTCCGCGGGATTTACAATGAGCAGTTCTTC. Amino acids: CATSDFRGIYNEQFF.